This passage covers 27 T cell receptor beta chains from one sample sequenced in a study of T-cell reconstitution after alpha-beta-depleted transplantation in children. Unique molecular identifiers were incorporated during preparation of the TCRbeta library. TCRdb recomputed calls from the PCR reads with MiXCR, one row per CDR3 protein. The sample shows around 400,000 distinct CDR3 sequences, roughly 11% of them seen only once. Sequencing used PBMCs from the stem cell graft donor, obtained from the stem cell graft. These receptors originate from a human donor who donated a stem cell graft to a child with acute myeloid leukemia.

This clonotype appeared a few times. The chain joins TRBV20-1 to TRBJ2-7, with 8 bases aligning to TRBD2. The CDR3 contains 14 residues. After removal of 0 bases from V and 4 bases from J, the junction contained 5 bases not matched to a gene. Germline CDR1 DFQATT, CDR2 SNEGSKA (reference sequence). In DNA form, the CDR3 reads TGCAGTGCTAGAGATCTCGCGGGGGGTTACGAGCAGTACGTC. Encoded protein: CSARDLAGGYEQYV.

This clonotype was counted a few times. The chain couples TRBV5-1 to TRBJ2-1, with 8 bases lining up with TRBD2. Trimming cost V 4 bases and J 10 bases; bases outside gene matches: 10. Germline V gene sequence: CDR1 SGHRS, CDR2 YFSETQ. The CDR3 totals 14 residues. The CDR3 here is CASSTGLARMEQFF. The CDR3 DNA reads TGCGCCAGCAGCACAGGACTAGCACGTATGGAGCAGTTCTTC.

This sequence joins TRBV4-2 and TRBJ1-5; D is unclear. The CDR3 runs 18 residues. Trimming left V 4 bases short and J 2 bases short, with 21 bases between. Germline V gene lookup returns CDR1 LGHNA and CDR2 YNFKEQ. CDR3 loop: CASSPSTPGFGGNQPQHF. The CDR3 region has the DNA TGTGCCAGCAGCCCCTCCACCCCCGGGTTCGGAGGCAATCAGCCCCAGCATTTT.

The table lists this clonotype with a few counts. The chain couples TRBV29-1 to TRBJ2-5, with D hard to call. V dropped 5 bases and J dropped 2 bases, with 9 bases sitting between them. This CDR3 contains 12 residues. Germline loops: CDR1 SQVTM, CDR2 ANQGSEA. The CDR3 DNA follows: TGCAGCGTTACGACGGATCAAGAGACCCAGTACTTC. Its protein product is CSVTTDQETQYF.

The V gene is TRBV12-3 or TRBV12-4, the J gene TRBJ2-7, with D unclear. The CDR3 runs to 13 residues. CDR3 sequence: CASSFRLSSEQYV. CDR3 bases: TGTGCCAGCAGTTTCCGGCTATCCTCCGAGCAGTACGTC.

This clonotype has only a few counts. The chain is built from TRBV29-1 and TRBJ1-5; a possible D gene is TRBD1 (6 bases). V was clipped by 5 bases and J by 1 base, with 12 bases between them. Germline V gene data show CDR1 as SQVTM and CDR2 as ANQGSEA. The CDR3 length is 14 residues. CDR3 sequence reads: CSVLMGGSNQPQHF. Written as DNA, the CDR3 is TGCAGCGTTTTAATGGGGGGCAGCAATCAGCCCCAGCATTTT.

This chain links TRBV7-9 with TRBJ2-7; D remains ambiguous. CDR3 length: 13 residues. V was shortened by 3 bases and J by 1 base, with 7 bases between the two germline ends. Germline loops: CDR1 SEHNR, CDR2 FQNEAQ (reference sequence). Written as DNA, the CDR3 is TGTGCCAGCAGCTTCCGCACTTCCTACGAGCAGTACTTC. Its translation is CASSFRTSYEQYF.

This clonotype was counted many times. V and J are TRBV6-1 and TRBJ2-1; D could derive from TRBD1 or TRBD2 (6 bases each). The CDR3 runs 16 residues. The V end lost 7 bases, the J end lost 7 bases, and 23 bases lay between the germline ends. Germline CDR1 is MNHNS and CDR2 is SASEGT. This CDR3 is CASTTRGDIRRNEQFF. The CDR3 DNA sequence: TGTGCCAGCACCACAAGGGGGGACATCAGGCGGAATGAGCAGTTCTTC.

The gene calls are TRBV12-5 and TRBJ2-6; D gene ambiguous. CDR1 and CDR2 from the germline V gene are LGHNT and FRNRAP. This CDR3 region has 18 residues. V shed 1 base and J shed 2 bases, with 15 bases lying between them. This CDR3 reads CASGLATQSDPGANVLTF. The CDR3 DNA follows: TGTGCTAGTGGTTTGGCCACCCAATCGGACCCTGGGGCCAACGTCCTGACTTTC.

This clonotype was observed a few times. The chain couples TRBV12-3 or TRBV12-4 to TRBJ2-7; TRBD2 matches at 8 bases. The CDR3 spans 13 residues. Trimming at V came to 6 bases and at J to 5 bases, leaving 6 bases not matched to a gene. CDR3 region: CASRTSGGNEQYF. The CDR3 coding sequence is TGTGCCAGCAGAACAAGCGGGGGCAACGAGCAGTACTTC.

This chain links TRBV5-1 with TRBJ2-1; no clear D gene. Trimming cost V 0 bases and J 8 bases, with 12 bases left between them. The length of the CDR3 is 14 residues. Germline V gene sequence: CDR1 SGHRS, CDR2 YFSETQ. Here the CDR3 reads CASSLAAAVDEQFF. CDR3 bases: TGCGCCAGCAGCTTGGCGGCGGCCGTCGATGAGCAGTTCTTC.

This clonotype was detected only a few times. The genes are TRBV27 and TRBJ2-1; TRBD1 agrees at 8 bases. With 0 bases clipped from V and 5 bases from J, the junction kept 6 bases outside the gene matches. The CDR3 runs 16 residues. Germline CDR1 MNHEY, CDR2 SMNVEV (reference sequence). The CDR3 DNA reads TGTGCCAGCAGTTTATCCCCCAGGGGGCTCAACAATGAGCAGTTCTTC. It translates to CASSLSPRGLNNEQFF.

A word on this clonotype: A much larger clone differs from this one at a single base, so this may be a read error. This chain uses TRBV4-1 with TRBJ2-1; 12 positions match TRBD2. Germline values: CDR1 MGHRA, CDR2 YSYEKL. The CDR3 extends over 17 amino acids. After removal of 4 bases from V and 5 bases from J, the junction contained 9 bases not matched to a gene. This CDR3 reads CASSLSHGLAGNNEQFF. DNA of the CDR3: TGCGCCAGCAGCCTAAGTCACGGACTAGCGGGGAACAATGAGCAGTTCTTC.

This clonotype was seen a few times. The genes are TRBV30 and TRBJ2-1; D is possibly TRBD2 (6 bases). V was clipped by 4 bases and J by 5 bases, with 12 bases between them. The CDR3 consists of 13 residues. Germline values: CDR1 GTSNPN, CDR2 SVGIG (reference sequence). The CDR3 DNA reads as TGTGCCTGGATTTCGGGGGTCGACAATGAGCAGTTCTTC. It translates to CAWISGVDNEQFF.

This clonotype was seen only a few times. The J gene is TRBJ2-1, the V gene TRBV24-1; tentatively, D is TRBD2 (6 bases). V was cut by 6 bases and J by 7 bases, with 15 bases left in between. Germline lookup yields CDR1 KGHDR and CDR2 SFDVKD. CDR3 size: 14 residues. In nucleotides, the CDR3 is TGTGCCACCAGTAGGTTGGCGGGGATTAATGAGCAGTTCTTC. It specifies CATSRLAGINEQFF.

The chain links TRBV20-1 to TRBJ2-1; D call uncertain. CDR3 length: 15 residues. The germline gives CDR1 DFQATT, CDR2 SNEGSKA (reference sequence). Trimming removed 0 bases from V and 1 base from J, with 10 bases in between. The CDR3: CSARDLAASYNEQFF. The DNA of the CDR3 is TGCAGTGCTAGAGATCTGGCGGCTTCCTACAATGAGCAGTTCTTC.

The sample holds a few counts of this clonotype. Here the CDR3 reads CASSPASGGADTQYF. As DNA, the CDR3 is TGTGCCAGCAGCCCAGCTAGCGGGGGGGCAGATACGCAGTATTTT. This chain uses TRBV7-3 with TRBJ2-3; 12 nucleotides match TRBD2. CDR1 and CDR2 (germline): SGHTA, FQGTGA. There are 15 residues in the CDR3. Trimming removed 5 bases from V and 4 bases from J; junction bases left unmatched: 4.

The genes are TRBV4-1 and TRBJ2-1, with 11 nucleotides matching TRBD2. Germline CDR1 and CDR2: MGHRA and YSYEKL. Unmatched junction bases numbered 11, after V lost 4 bases and J lost 9 bases. The CDR3 runs to 16 residues. In nucleotides, the CDR3 is TGCGCCAGCAGCCTGAGTTTTGAGACTAGCGGGACTGAGCAGTTCTTC. Translating gives CASSLSFETSGTEQFF.

V is TRBV15 and J is TRBJ2-7; 7 bases map to TRBD2. Trimming removed 1 base from V and 4 bases from J; junction bases left unmatched: 7. The CDR3 is made up of 15 amino acids. Per the germline V gene, CDR1 is LNHNV and CDR2 is YYDKDF (reference sequence). CDR3 amino acids: CATSRASGGRYEQYF. For the CDR3, the DNA is TGTGCCACCAGCAGAGCTTCGGGAGGCCGATACGAGCAGTACTTC.

The chain carries TRBV29-1 and TRBJ2-3; 15 positions agree with TRBD2. With V trimmed by 6 bases and J by 1 base, 8 bases remained unmatched. The CDR3 sequence is 17 residues long. CDR1 and CDR2 from the germline V gene are SQVTM and ANQGSEA. The CDR3 protein is CSVDGLAGGRGTDTQYF. CDR3 sequence (DNA): TGCAGCGTCGATGGACTAGCGGGAGGGCGAGGCACAGATACGCAGTATTTT.

This clonotype was recorded a few times. The V and J genes are TRBV4-1 and TRBJ1-2, with 7 bases identical to TRBD1. Per germline, CDR1 MGHRA and CDR2 YSYEKL. The CDR3 is 15 amino acids. The trim removed 2 bases at V and 6 bases at J, leaving 9 bases unmatched. CDR3: CASSQFDRAYDGYTF. The CDR3 DNA sequence: TGCGCCAGCAGCCAATTTGACAGGGCATATGATGGCTACACCTTC.

The genes are TRBV12-3 or TRBV12-4 and TRBJ2-2, with 8 bases identical to TRBD2. This CDR3 has 13 residues. V was clipped by 6 bases and J by 6 bases; unmatched bases: 3. The CDR3 DNA reads as TGTGCCAGCAGGCGGACTAGCTCCGGGGAGCTGTTTTTT. This translates into CASRRTSSGELFF.

This clonotype was counted ten times or more. The rearrangement joins TRBV7-9 to TRBJ1-1; D possibly corresponds to TRBD1 (5 bases). This CDR3 has 13 residues. CDR1 SEHNR and CDR2 FQNEAQ come from the germline V gene (reference sequence). Trimming pared 5 bases from V and 6 bases from J, leaving 13 bases between. The CDR3 reads CASSPMMGAEAFF. In DNA, the CDR3 is TGTGCCAGCAGCCCAATGATGGGGGCTGAAGCTTTCTTT. Full variable domain (remainder filled in from reference TRBV7-9 and TRBJ1-1): DTGVSQNPRHKITKRGQNVTFRCDPISEHNRLYWYRQTLGQGPEFLTYFQNEAQLEKSRLLSDRFSAERPKGSFSTLEIQRTEQGDSAMYLCASSPMMGAEAFFGQGTRLTVV.

The V call is TRBV20-1, the J call TRBJ2-5; a weak D match, TRBD1 (6 bases). CDR3 length: 13 residues. V was pared by 2 bases and J by 4 bases, with 11 bases between. Germline CDR1 is DFQATT and CDR2 is SNEGSKA (reference sequence). CDR3 protein: CSARWGLVETQYF. As DNA, the CDR3 is TGCAGTGCTAGATGGGGGCTAGTAGAGACCCAGTACTTC.

This clonotype was detected ten times or more. This rearrangement joins TRBV20-1 to TRBJ2-2; D might be TRBD1 (5 bases). CDR1 is DFQATT, CDR2 SNEGSKA, per germline (reference sequence). CDR3 length: 15 amino acids. V lost 6 bases and J 2 bases, leaving 16 bases between the germline ends. In DNA, the CDR3 is TGCAGTGCAAAATATCAAGACAGCAACACCGGGGAGCTGTTTTTT. This sequence encodes CSAKYQDSNTGELFF.

A few counts support this clonotype. The chain recombines TRBV15 with TRBJ2-7, with D tentatively TRBD2 (5 bases). V was pared by 3 bases and J by 4 bases, with 16 bases between. Germline V gene sequence: CDR1 LNHNV, CDR2 YYDKDF (reference sequence). CDR3 length: 15 amino acids. The CDR3 reads CATSRTLGDDYEQYF. DNA of the CDR3: TGTGCCACCAGCAGGACCCTGGGAGATGATTACGAGCAGTACTTC.

J is TRBJ2-1 and V is TRBV7-3; 13 bases align to TRBD2. Per the germline V gene, CDR1 is SGHTA and CDR2 is FQGTGA. Trimming cost V 5 bases and J 9 bases; bases outside gene matches: 7. This CDR3 contains 15 residues. CDR3 sequence (DNA): TGTGCCAGCAGCCAACTAGCGGGGGGGCCGGGTGAGCAGTTCTTC. Protein product: CASSQLAGGPGEQFF.